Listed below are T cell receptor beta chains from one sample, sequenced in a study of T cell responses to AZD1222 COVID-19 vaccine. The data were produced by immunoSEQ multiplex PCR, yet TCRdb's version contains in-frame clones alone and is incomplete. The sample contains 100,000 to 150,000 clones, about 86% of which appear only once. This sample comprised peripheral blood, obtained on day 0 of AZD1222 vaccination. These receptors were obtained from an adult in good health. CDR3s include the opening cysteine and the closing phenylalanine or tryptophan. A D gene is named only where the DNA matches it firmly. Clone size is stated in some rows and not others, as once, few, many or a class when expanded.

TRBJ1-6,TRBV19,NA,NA,TGTGCCAGTAGTCGACAGAGTAATTCACCCCTCCACTTT,CASSRQSNSPLHF
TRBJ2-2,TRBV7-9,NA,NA,TGTGCCAGCAGCCCTCGGGACTCAACAAACACCGGGGAGCTGTTTTTT,CASSPRDSTNTGELFF
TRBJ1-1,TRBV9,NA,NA,TGTGCCAGCAGCGTAGCGAGAGGGACGGAGGATGGTTCCGAAGCTTTCTTT,CASSVARGTEDGSEAFF
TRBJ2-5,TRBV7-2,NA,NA,TGTGCCAGCAGCTCCGACTGGGAAGAGACCCAGTACTTC,CASSSDWEETQYF
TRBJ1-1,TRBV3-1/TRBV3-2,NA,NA,TGTGCCAGCAGCCATGCCCGGATGGAGGGGCTAACTGAAGCTTTCTTT,CASSHARMEGLTEAFF
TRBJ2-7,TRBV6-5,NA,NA,TGTGCCAGCAGATTCACCGGGACGCCCTACGAGCAGTACTTC,CASRFTGTPYEQYF
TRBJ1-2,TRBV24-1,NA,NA,TGTGCCACCAGTGAAGGGACGGCCTTCGATGGCTACACCTTC,CATSEGTAFDGYTF
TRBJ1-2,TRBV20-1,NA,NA,TGCAGACCGCTAACCTATGGCTACACCTTC,CRPLTYGYTF
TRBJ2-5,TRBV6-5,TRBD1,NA,TGTGCCAGCAGTTCAAGTGAATTAGGGACAGGGACCCAGTACTTC,CASSSSELGTGTQYF
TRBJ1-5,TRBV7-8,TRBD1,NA,TGTGCCAGCAGCCCGGAGACAGGGGATCAGCCCCAGCATTTT,CASSPETGDQPQHF
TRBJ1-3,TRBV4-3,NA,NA,TGCGCCAGCAGCCAAGAATCAGGGGCTGGAAACACCATATATTTT,CASSQESGAGNTIYF
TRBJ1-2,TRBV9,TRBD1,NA,TGTGCCAGCAGCGTCCACCGGGACAGGAGTTATGGCTACACCTTC,CASSVHRDRSYGYTF
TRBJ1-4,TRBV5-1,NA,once,TGCGCCAGCAGCTTGCGAATCGGCTCCGAAAAACTGTTTTTT,CASSLRIGSEKLFF
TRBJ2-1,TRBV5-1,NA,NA,TGCGCCAGCAGCTTGGCCCCCGCAACTGGACTATCCTACAATGAGCAGTTCTTC,CASSLAPATGLSYNEQFF
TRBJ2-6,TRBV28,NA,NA,TGTGCCAGCAGCCCCGGGGGTTCTGGGGCCAACGTCCTGACTTTC,CASSPGGSGANVLTF
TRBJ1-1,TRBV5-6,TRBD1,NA,TGTGCCAGCAGCTTGGACAGGGGAGGTGGGAACACTGAAGCTTTCTTT,CASSLDRGGGNTEAFF
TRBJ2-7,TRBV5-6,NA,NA,TGTGCCAGCAGCCGTTCCAGGGTTCTCTACGAGCAGTACTTC,CASSRSRVLYEQYF
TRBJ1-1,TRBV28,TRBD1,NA,TGTGCCAGCAGTATCGGGACAGGGGGCGTCACTGAAGCTTTCTTT,CASSIGTGGVTEAFF
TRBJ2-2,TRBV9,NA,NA,TGTGCCAGCAGCCCAGTTGAGGGGGAGCTGTTTTTT,CASSPVEGELFF
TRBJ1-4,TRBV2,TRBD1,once,TGTGCCAGCAGTGATGTAAGGGACAGTCGTAATGAAAAACTGTTTTTT,CASSDVRDSRNEKLFF
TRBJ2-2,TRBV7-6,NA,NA,TGTGCCAGCAGCCCCGTCTCCTCCGGGACACTAAACACCGGGGAGCTGTTTTTT,CASSPVSSGTLNTGELFF
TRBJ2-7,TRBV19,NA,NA,TGTGCCAGTAGTCAAGGGGTATCCTACGAGCAGTACTTC,CASSQGVSYEQYF
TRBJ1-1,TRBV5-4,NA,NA,TGTGCCAGCAGCTGGCGGGGGTCGGCTGAAGCTTTCTTT,CASSWRGSAEAFF
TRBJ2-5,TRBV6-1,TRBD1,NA,TGTGCCAGCAGTGAAGGCAGGGGGCCAGAGACCCAGTACTTC,CASSEGRGPETQYF
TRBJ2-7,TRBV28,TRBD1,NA,TGTGCCACCTTACCCCCGGGACAGGGATACACCGAGCAGTACTTC,CATLPPGQGYTEQYF
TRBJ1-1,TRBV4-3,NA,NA,TGCGCCAGCAGCCAAGATAATAAGGGAGCCACTGAAGCTTTCTTT,CASSQDNKGATEAFF
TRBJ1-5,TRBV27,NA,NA,TGTGCCAGCAGTTCAACCGGGACGGGGGCATGGGCCCAGCATTTT,CASSSTGTGAWAQHF
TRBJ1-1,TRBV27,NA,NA,TGTGCCAGCAGGAGGGCAGTAGTCACTGAAGCTTTCTTT,CASRRAVVTEAFF
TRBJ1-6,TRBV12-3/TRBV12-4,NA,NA,TGTGCCAGCAGTTTAGATCCTCACAGGCCCCTCCACTTT,CASSLDPHRPLHF
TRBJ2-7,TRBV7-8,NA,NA,TGTGCCAGCAGCTTAGCCGGGAGAGGGGCCTACGAGCAGTACTTC,CASSLAGRGAYEQYF
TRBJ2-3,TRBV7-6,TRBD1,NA,TGTGCCAGCAGTCCGCGGACAGGGGAGCAGTATTTT,CASSPRTGEQYF
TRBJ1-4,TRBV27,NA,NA,TGTGCCAGCAGTTCCCAACCGGGATCTCGGGCTGAAAAACTGTTTTTT,CASSSQPGSRAEKLFF
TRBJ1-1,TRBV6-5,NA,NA,TGTGCCAGCCAGCCAGAAATGAACACTGAAGCTTTCTTT,CASQPEMNTEAFF
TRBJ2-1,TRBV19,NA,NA,TGTGCCAGTAGTATTGGCAGCAACAATGAGCAGTTCTTC,CASSIGSNNEQFF
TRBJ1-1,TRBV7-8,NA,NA,TGTGCCAGCAGCTGGGGGACCAACGCTGAAGCTTTCTTT,CASSWGTNAEAFF
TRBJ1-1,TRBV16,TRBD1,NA,TGTGCCAGCAGCCAATCGGGACAGGGGGCGTACACTGAAGCTTTCTTT,CASSQSGQGAYTEAFF
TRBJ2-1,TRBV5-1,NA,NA,TGCGCCAGCAGCCTTCTTCGGGGCCCCAATGAGCAGTTCTTC,CASSLLRGPNEQFF
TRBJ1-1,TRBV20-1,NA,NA,TGCAGTGCTAGTTACCTGAACACTGAAGCTTTCTTT,CSASYLNTEAFF
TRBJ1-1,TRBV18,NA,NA,TGTGCCAGCTCCCCGGGGGCGGGGCTCGACGCTTTCTTT,CASSPGAGLDAFF
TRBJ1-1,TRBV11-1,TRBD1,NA,TGTGCCAGCAGCTTCGACAGGGTGGTAAACACTGAAGCTTTCTTT,CASSFDRVVNTEAFF
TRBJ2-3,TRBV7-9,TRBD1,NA,TGTGCCAGCAGCCCGCGGACAGGGGCGAACACAGATACGCAGTATTTT,CASSPRTGANTDTQYF
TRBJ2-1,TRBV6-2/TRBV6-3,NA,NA,TGTGCCAGCAGTTACTCGGGGGGCTCCTACAATGAGCAGTTCTTC,CASSYSGGSYNEQFF
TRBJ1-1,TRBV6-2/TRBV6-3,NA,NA,TGTGCCAGCAGTACAGGGACTGAAGCTTTCTTT,CASSTGTEAFF
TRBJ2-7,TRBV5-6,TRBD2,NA,TGTGCCAGCAGCTTGATGACTAGCGGGGCCCTACGCACTTACGAGCAGTACTTC,CASSLMTSGALRTYEQYF